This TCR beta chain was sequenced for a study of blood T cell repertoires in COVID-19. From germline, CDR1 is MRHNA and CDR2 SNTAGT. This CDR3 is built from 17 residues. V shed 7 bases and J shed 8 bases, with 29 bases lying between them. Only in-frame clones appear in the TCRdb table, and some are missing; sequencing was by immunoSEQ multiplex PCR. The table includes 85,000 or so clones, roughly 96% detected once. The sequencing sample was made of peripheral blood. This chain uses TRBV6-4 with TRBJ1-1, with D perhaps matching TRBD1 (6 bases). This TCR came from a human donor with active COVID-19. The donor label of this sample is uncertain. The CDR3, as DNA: TGTGCCAGCATTCCTATAGAGGCCCGGGACACCGCCCCAGAAGCTTTCTTT. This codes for CASIPIEARDTAPEAFF.